The clone carrying this TCR beta chain was counted a single time. What it recognizes is unknown. The data were taken from a study of shared clonotypes between healthy human individuals. Overall study results and limits: Investigators expected sequencing depth to affect clonotype sharing among donors. Generation of non-shared clonotypes was less probable than generation of clonotypes shared by all four donors.

It was across several immunoSEQ plates that each subset's genomic DNA was evenly split. Data came from immunoSEQ multiplex PCR; TCRdb stores just in-frame clones and leaves some out. This table holds roughly 2 million clones, roughly 96% found once. The V gene lost 3 bases and the J gene lost 16 bases, with 13 bases spanning the gap. Germline V gives CDR1 MDHEN, CDR2 SYDVKM. The CDR3 contains 11 residues. CD45RA-negative memory and CD45RA+ naive subsets were split from the CD4+ cells. This chain joins TRBV28 and TRBJ2-4; D is unclear. The sequencing sample was made of naive CD4+ T cells sorted from blood. Subset: CD45RA+ positively selected. This clonotype was obtained from a man aged 18 to 30 in good health. The chain's CDR3 is CASSLGETQYF. The CDR3 nucleotides are TGTGCCAGCAGTTTGGGTGAGACACAATACTTC.